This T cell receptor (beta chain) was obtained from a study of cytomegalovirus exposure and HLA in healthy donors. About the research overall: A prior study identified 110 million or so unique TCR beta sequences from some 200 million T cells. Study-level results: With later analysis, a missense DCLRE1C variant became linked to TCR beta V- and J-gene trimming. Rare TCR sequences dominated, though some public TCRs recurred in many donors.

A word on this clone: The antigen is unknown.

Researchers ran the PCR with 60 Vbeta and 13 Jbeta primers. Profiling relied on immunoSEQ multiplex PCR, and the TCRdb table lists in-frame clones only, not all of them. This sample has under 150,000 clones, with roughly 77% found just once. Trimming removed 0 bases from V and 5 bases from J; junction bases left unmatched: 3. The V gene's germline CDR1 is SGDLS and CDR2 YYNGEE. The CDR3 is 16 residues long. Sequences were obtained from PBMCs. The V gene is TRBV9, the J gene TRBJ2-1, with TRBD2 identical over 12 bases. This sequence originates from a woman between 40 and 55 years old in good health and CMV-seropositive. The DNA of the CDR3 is TGTGCCAGCAGCGTAGGGAGACTAGCGGGGGACAATGAGCAGTTCTTC. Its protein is CASSVGRLAGDNEQFF.